This T cell receptor beta chain was captured by sequencing in a study of Graves' ophthalmopathy and Graves' hyperthyroidism. The study, taken as a whole, reports: The 13-signature model separated ophthalmopathy from stable hyperthyroidism at 85% to 90% sensitivity and roughly 80% specificity. Blood was where most expanded thyroid clonotypes above 0.001 frequency also turned up.

This clonotype occurred once. Its antigen is still unknown. CDR1 SGHAT and CDR2 FQDESV come from the germline V gene (reference sequence). V was clipped by 0 bases and J by 4 bases, with 9 bases between them. The CDR3 length is 15 residues. Using RNA transcripts, the TCR beta CDR3 regions were amplified. HTBI primers served in a first-round RT-PCR, which a second-round multiplex PCR followed. Each CDR3 protein is one row after TCRdb ran MiXCR on the multiplex PCR reads. The sample includes 650,000 to 800,000 distinct CDR3 sequences, roughly 39% of them seen just once. This TCR was sampled from an adult man with Graves' ophthalmopathy. Specimen: peripheral blood. The V and J genes are TRBV11-1 and TRBJ1-4, with D tentatively TRBD1 (5 bases). The CDR3 loop is CASSLAGLGNEKLFF. In DNA, the CDR3 is TGTGCCAGCAGCTTAGCGGGACTGGGTAATGAAAAACTGTTTTTT.